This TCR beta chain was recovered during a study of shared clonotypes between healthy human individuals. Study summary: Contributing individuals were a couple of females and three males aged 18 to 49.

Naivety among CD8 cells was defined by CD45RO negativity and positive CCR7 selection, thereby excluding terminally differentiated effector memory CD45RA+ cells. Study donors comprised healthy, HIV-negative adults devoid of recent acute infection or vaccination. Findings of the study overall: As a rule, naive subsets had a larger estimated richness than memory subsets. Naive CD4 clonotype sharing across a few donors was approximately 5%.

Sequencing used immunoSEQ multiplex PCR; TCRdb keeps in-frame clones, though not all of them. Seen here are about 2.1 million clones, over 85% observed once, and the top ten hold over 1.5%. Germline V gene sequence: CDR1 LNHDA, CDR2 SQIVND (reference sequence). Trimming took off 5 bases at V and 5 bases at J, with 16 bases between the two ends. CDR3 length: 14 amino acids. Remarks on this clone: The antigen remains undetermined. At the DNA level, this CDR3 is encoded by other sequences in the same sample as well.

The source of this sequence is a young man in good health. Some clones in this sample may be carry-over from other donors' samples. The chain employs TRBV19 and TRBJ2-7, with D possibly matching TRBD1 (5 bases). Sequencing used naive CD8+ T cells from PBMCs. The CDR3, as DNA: TGTGCCAGTAGTCCCGGGCAAGGGGTTGACGAGCAGTACTTC. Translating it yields CASSPGQGVDEQYF.